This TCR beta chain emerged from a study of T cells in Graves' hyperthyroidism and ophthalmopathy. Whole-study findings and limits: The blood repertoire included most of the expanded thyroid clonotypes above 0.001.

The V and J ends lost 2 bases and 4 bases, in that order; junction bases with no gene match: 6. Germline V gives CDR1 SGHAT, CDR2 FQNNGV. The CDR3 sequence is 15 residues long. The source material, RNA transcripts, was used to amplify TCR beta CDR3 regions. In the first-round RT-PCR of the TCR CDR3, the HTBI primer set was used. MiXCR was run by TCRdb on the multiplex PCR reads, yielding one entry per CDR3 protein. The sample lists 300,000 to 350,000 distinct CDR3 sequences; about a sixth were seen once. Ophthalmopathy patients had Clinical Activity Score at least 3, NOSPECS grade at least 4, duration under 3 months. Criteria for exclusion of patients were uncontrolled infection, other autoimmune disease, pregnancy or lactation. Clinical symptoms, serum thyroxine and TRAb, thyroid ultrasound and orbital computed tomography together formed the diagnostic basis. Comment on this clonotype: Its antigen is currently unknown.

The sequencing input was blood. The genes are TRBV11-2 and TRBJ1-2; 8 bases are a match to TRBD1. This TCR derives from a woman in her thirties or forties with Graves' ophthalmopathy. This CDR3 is CASSLYPGGAYGYTF. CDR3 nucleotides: TGTGCCAGCAGCTTATATCCAGGGGGCGCCTATGGCTACACCTTC.